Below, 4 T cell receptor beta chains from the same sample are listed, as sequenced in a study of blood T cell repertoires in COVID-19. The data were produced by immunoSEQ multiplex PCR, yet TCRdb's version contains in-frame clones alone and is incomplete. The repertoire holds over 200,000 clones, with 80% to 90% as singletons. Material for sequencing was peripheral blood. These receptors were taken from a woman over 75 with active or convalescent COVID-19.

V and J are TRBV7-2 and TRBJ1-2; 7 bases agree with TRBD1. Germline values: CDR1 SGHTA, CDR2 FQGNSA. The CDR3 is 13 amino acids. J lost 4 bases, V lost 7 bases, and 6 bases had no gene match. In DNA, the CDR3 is TGTGCCAGCATCCCGAGGGGGCTCTATGGCTACACCTTC. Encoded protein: CASIPRGLYGYTF.

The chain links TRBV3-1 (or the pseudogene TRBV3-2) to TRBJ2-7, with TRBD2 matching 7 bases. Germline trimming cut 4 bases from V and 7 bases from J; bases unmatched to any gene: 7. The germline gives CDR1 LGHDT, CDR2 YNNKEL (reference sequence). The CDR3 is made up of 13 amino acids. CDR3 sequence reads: CASSPRLAGEQYF. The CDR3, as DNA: TGTGCCAGCAGCCCCAGACTAGCAGGAGAGCAGTACTTC.

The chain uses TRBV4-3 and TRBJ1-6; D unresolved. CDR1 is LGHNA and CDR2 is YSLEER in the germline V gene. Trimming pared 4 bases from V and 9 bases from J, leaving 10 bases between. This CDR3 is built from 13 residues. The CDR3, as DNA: TGCGCCAGCAGCCCGTTAGTCGGTTCACCCCTCCACTTT. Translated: CASSPLVGSPLHF.

CDR3 sequence reads: CAIAKGQLYGYTF. The CDR3 nucleotides read TGTGCCATAGCCAAGGGGCAGCTCTATGGCTACACCTTC. This chain links TRBV2 with TRBJ1-2; possible D gene TRBD1, 5 bases. V lost 10 bases, J lost 4 bases, and 16 bases lay in between. The CDR3 is 13 residues long. Germline-derived CDR1 and CDR2 are SNHLY and FYNNEI.